This T cell receptor (beta chain) stems from a study of blood T cell repertoires in COVID-19. About the study: Samples representing acute and convalescent COVID-19 were sourced from the United States, Italy and Spain. In each case, the material was cDNA or gDNA derived from T cells, B-cell-depleted T cells, or PBMCs.

Original handling: Scientists estimated how many nucleated cells there were by amplifying reference gene primers. The protocol was immunoSEQ multiplex PCR, while the TCRdb copy is restricted to in-frame clones and leaves out a portion. D and trimming were read from the DNA, whereas the V and J calls and clone size are those reported in that table. The sample contains under 150,000 clones, around 87% of which appear only once. The CDR3 is 13 residues long. Germline V gene sequence: CDR1 SQVTM, CDR2 ANQGSEA. V was clipped by 0 bases and J by 8 bases; unmatched bases: 5. The origin of this receptor is a man between 50 and 59 years old with acute or convalescent COVID-19. The chain links TRBV29-1 to TRBJ1-2; the match to TRBD1 covers 8 bases. The material sequenced was peripheral blood. The CDR3 nucleotides are TGCAGCGTTGAAGACAGGGGGCGAAGAGGCTACACCTTC. This gives the protein CSVEDRGRRGYTF.